Below, 20 T cell receptor beta chains from the same sample are listed, as sequenced in a study (dated by TCRdb to about 2015). Tregs were isolated as CD4+CD25+CD127-/low cells. Library preparation used 5' RACE. Data came from an Illumina MiSeq. Using fastp at Q25 and MiXCR, TCRdb reprocessed the public reads and kept productive beta chains. Each CDR3 protein appears once, grouped with its most common genes and DNA. For this sample the table gives roughly 58,000 distinct CDR3 sequences, of which about 20% were detected only once. Together, the top ten hold 2.5% to 4% of the sample. Sequenced material: tumor-infiltrating Tregs sorted from the breast tumor. These receptors were obtained from a female donor with breast cancer.

The chain carries TRBV6-6 and TRBJ2-1; 11 positions agree with TRBD2. The germline V gene has CDR1 MNHNY and CDR2 SVGAGI (reference sequence). This CDR3 comprises 16 residues. J was trimmed by 8 bases and V by 6 bases; bases with no gene match: 12. The CDR3 DNA follows: TGTGCCAGCAGAGAAGTTAGCGGGGGGGCAGGCTATGAGCAGTTCTTC. Protein sequence: CASREVSGGAGYEQFF.

As to this clonotype: Because the CDR3 is missing its conserved closing phenylalanine or tryptophan, this is likely a read error. The J gene is TRBJ1-2, the V gene TRBV5-6; 8 positions match TRBD1. Germline CDR1 is SGHDT and CDR2 is YYEEEE. CDR3 length: 14 amino acids. Germline trimming cut 4 bases from V and 3 bases from J; bases unmatched to any gene: 5. The CDR3 sequence is CASSRTGLDYGYTS. CDR3 bases: TGTGCCAGCAGCCGGACAGGGTTGGACTATGGCTACACCTCC.

This clonotype was observed many times. The chain couples TRBV6-1 to TRBJ2-2; D remains unclear. There are 13 residues in the CDR3. Germline V CDR1 and CDR2: MNHNS, SASEGT. The CDR3 DNA reads as TGTGCGGATAAGGACGGAAACACCGGGGAGCTGTTTTTT. This sequence encodes CADKDGNTGELFF.

The rearrangement joins TRBV9 to TRBJ1-4; 7 positions agree with TRBD1. The CDR3 has 17 residues. V was clipped by 4 bases and J by 0 bases; unmatched bases: 9. From germline, CDR1 is SGDLS and CDR2 YYNGEE. CDR3 bases: TGTGCCAGCAGCACCCCGGGGGACAGTGCAACTAATGAAAAACTGTTTTTT. This encodes CASSTPGDSATNEKLFF.

The chain uses TRBV20-1 and TRBJ2-3; possible D gene TRBD1, 5 bases. The germline V and J ends were trimmed by 6 bases and 3 bases, with 7 bases remaining between them. This CDR3 contains 11 residues. CDR1 DFQATT and CDR2 SNEGSKA come from the germline V gene (reference sequence). The CDR3 region is CSAQGTDTQYF. The DNA of the CDR3 is TGCAGTGCGCAGGGTACAGATACGCAGTATTTT.

This chain joins TRBV3-1 and TRBJ2-1; the D is unclear. Germline V CDR1 and CDR2: LGHDT, YNNKEL (reference sequence). The CDR3 runs 12 residues. V was cut by 1 base and J by 12 bases, with 10 bases left in between. The CDR3 nucleotides are TGTGCCAGCAGCCAAGGTAGAGTGGCGCAGTTCTTC. It codes for CASSQGRVAQFF.

The chain links TRBV12-3 or TRBV12-4 to TRBJ2-7; D is uncertain. V lost 5 bases and J 4 bases, leaving 21 bases between the germline ends. The CDR3 totals 16 residues. CDR3 in amino acids: CASSPVPGRLIYEQYF. The CDR3 DNA sequence: TGTGCCAGCAGTCCAGTCCCCGGACGCCTTATATACGAGCAGTACTTC.

The rearrangement joins TRBV2 to TRBJ2-2; 9 nucleotides agree with TRBD1. The CDR3 is made up of 14 amino acids. CDR1 is SNHLY and CDR2 is FYNNEI in the germline V gene. The trim removed 6 bases at V and 4 bases at J, leaving 3 bases unmatched. This CDR3 reads CASSGTGSTGELFF. The CDR3 DNA follows: TGTGCCAGCAGCGGGACAGGGAGCACCGGGGAGCTGTTTTTT.

This clonotype was seen only a few times. This chain uses TRBV6-6 with TRBJ1-1, with TRBD1 matching over 7 bases. Trimming cost V 7 bases and J 8 bases; bases outside gene matches: 10. This CDR3 has 13 residues. Germline values: CDR1 MNHNY, CDR2 SVGAGI (reference sequence). In DNA, the CDR3 is TGTGCCAGCATGCTACAGGGGCCGGCCGAAGCTTTCTTT. Its protein product is CASMLQGPAEAFF.

This clonotype has only a few counts. This chain uses TRBV11-2 with TRBJ2-7, with a weak D call TRBD1 (6 bases). CDR3 length: 14 amino acids. Trimming left V 4 bases short and J 3 bases short, with 13 bases between. The germline gives CDR1 SGHAT, CDR2 FQNNGV. The CDR3, as DNA: TGTGCCAGCAGCTCCATCCGGGACAACTACGAGCAGTACTTC. This encodes CASSSIRDNYEQYF.

The chain is built from TRBV11-1 and TRBJ2-3; D remains unclear. V lost 0 bases and J 3 bases, leaving 10 bases between the germline ends. CDR1 and CDR2 from the germline V gene are SGHAT and FQDESV (reference sequence). This CDR3 is 15 amino acids long. CDR3 in amino acids: CASSLAPGRTDTQYF. The CDR3 DNA reads as TGTGCCAGCAGCTTAGCCCCGGGCCGGACAGATACGCAGTATTTT.

This clonotype was picked up a small number of times. The chain recombines TRBV6-5 with TRBJ2-7, with 15 nucleotides matching TRBD2. J gave up 4 bases and V 5 bases, and 3 bases lay outside the gene matches. CDR3 size: 15 residues. Germline lookup yields CDR1 MNHEY and CDR2 SVGAGI. CDR3 region: CASSGLAGGSYEQYF. CDR3 bases: TGTGCCAGCAGTGGACTAGCGGGAGGGAGTTACGAGCAGTACTTC.

This clonotype has more than one count but fewer than ten. CDR3 in amino acids: CASSARTGRQTQYF. The CDR3 DNA follows: TGTGCCAGCAGCGCCCGGACAGGGCGGCAGACCCAGTACTTC. V gene TRBV7-9 combines with J gene TRBJ2-5, with 8 bases lining up with TRBD1. Per germline, CDR1 SEHNR and CDR2 FQNEAQ (reference sequence). V lost 5 bases to trimming and J lost 6 bases; unmatched junction nucleotides: 8. This CDR3 is 14 amino acids long.

The chain couples TRBV12-3 or TRBV12-4 to TRBJ2-1; 8 bases are shared with TRBD2. The CDR3 consists of 16 residues. J was trimmed by 7 bases and V by 5 bases; bases with no gene match: 13. CDR3 protein: CASSPPQRESQNEQFF. CDR3 DNA: TGTGCCAGCAGTCCCCCCCAGCGGGAGAGTCAGAATGAGCAGTTCTTC.

This clonotype has a handful of counts. The rearrangement links TRBV28 to TRBJ1-6; 8 bases map to TRBD1. This CDR3 region has 18 residues. Germline V gene data show CDR1 as MDHEN and CDR2 as SYDVKM. The junction had 7 bases not matched to a gene; V was cut back by 1 base and J by 2 bases. The CDR3 sequence is CASSLSRTGRTYNSPLHF. As DNA, the CDR3 is TGTGCCAGCAGTTTATCCAGGACAGGGAGGACCTATAATTCACCCCTCCACTTT.

In this sample, this clonotype turned up many times. The chain employs TRBV3-1 and TRBJ2-3; 7 bases align to TRBD2. The CDR3 is made up of 12 amino acids. Germline V gene lookup returns CDR1 LGHDT and CDR2 YNNKEL (reference sequence). After removal of 5 bases from V and 6 bases from J, the junction contained 2 bases not matched to a gene. CDR3 residues: CASSRGGDTQYF. The CDR3, as DNA: TGTGCCAGCAGCAGGGGAGGGGATACGCAGTATTTT.

This clonotype was detected many times. The chain employs TRBV6-2 or TRBV6-3 and TRBJ2-1; D is unclear. CDR3 length: 14 amino acids. V dropped 6 bases and J dropped 1 base, with 10 bases sitting between them. Per germline, CDR1 MNHEY and CDR2 SVGEGT. The DNA of the CDR3 is TGTGCCAGCAGGTCGGGCGGTTCCTACAATGAGCAGTTCTTC. This gives the protein CASRSGGSYNEQFF.

The chain has TRBV7-8 and TRBJ2-5; D remains unclear. V lost 5 bases to trimming and J lost 4 bases, with 14 bases between them. CDR1 is SGHVS, CDR2 FQNEAQ, per germline. This CDR3 spans 14 amino acids. The CDR3 DNA sequence: TGTGCCAGCAGCCCCACACATGTGGGAGAGACCCAGTACTTC. It yields the protein CASSPTHVGETQYF.

Ten or more counts support this clonotype. The chain is built from TRBV20-1 and TRBJ1-1, with a tentative D call TRBD1 (5 bases). Trimming removed 2 bases from V and 12 bases from J, with 13 bases in between. The CDR3 contains 11 residues. The V gene's germline CDR1 is DFQATT and CDR2 SNEGSKA (reference sequence). CDR3 protein: CSARFGTMSFF. For the CDR3, the DNA is TGCAGTGCTAGATTCGGGACGATGTCTTTCTTT.

This clonotype has only a few counts. The chain has TRBV5-1 and TRBJ2-7, with TRBD2 identical over 10 bases. Trimming took 1 base from V and 4 from J; bases not matched to a gene: 2. Germline V gene lookup returns CDR1 SGHRS and CDR2 YFSETQ. The CDR3 extends over 14 amino acids. CDR3 loop: CASSLSGRAYEQYF. CDR3 nucleotide sequence: TGCGCCAGCAGCTTGAGCGGGAGGGCTTACGAGCAGTACTTC.